Presented here are 8 T cell receptor beta chains from one specimen sequenced in a study of blood T cell repertoires in COVID-19. Profiling relied on immunoSEQ multiplex PCR, and the TCRdb table lists in-frame clones only, not all of them. The table has roughly 300,000 clones, roughly 88% seen once. Sample: peripheral blood. These receptors originate from a man aged 18 to 30 with active or convalescent COVID-19.

The rearrangement joins TRBV6-6 to TRBJ2-2, with D possibly matching TRBD1 (6 bases). Trimming cost V 4 bases and J 2 bases, with 14 bases left between them. The germline CDR1 and CDR2 sequences are MNHNY and SVGAGI (reference sequence). This CDR3 is built from 16 residues. The CDR3 sequence is CASSWGQLQNTGELFF. CDR3 nucleotide sequence: TGTGCCAGCAGTTGGGGACAACTCCAAAACACCGGGGAGCTGTTTTTT.

In the case of this clone: This could be a read error, since a much larger clone is one nucleotide away. V gene TRBV11-2 combines with J gene TRBJ1-1; no reliable D call. Looked up from germline, CDR1 is SGHAT and CDR2 is FQNNGV. V gave up 1 base and J gave up 1 base, with 4 bases separating them. The CDR3 is 13 residues long. Here the CDR3 DNA reads TGTGCCAGCAGCTTAGTAGAGAACACTGAAGCTTTCTTT. Its translation is CASSLVENTEAFF. Full variable domain (remainder filled in from reference TRBV11-2 and TRBJ1-1): EAGVAQSPRYKIIEKRQSVAFWCNPISGHATLYWYQQILGQGPKLLIQFQNNGVVDDSQLPKDRFSAERLKGVDSTLKIQPAKLEDSAVYLCASSLVENTEAFFGQGTRLTVV.

This clone has just a few counts. The chain uses TRBV5-1 and TRBJ1-2; 7 bases line up with TRBD1. The germline V gene encodes CDR1 SGHRS and CDR2 YFSETQ. The CDR3 covers 16 residues. With V trimmed by 1 base and J by 4 bases, 10 bases remained unmatched. As DNA, the CDR3 is TGCGCCAGCAGCTTGAAACGGGACAGTACACTCTATGGCTACACCTTC. This codes for CASSLKRDSTLYGYTF.

V is TRBV5-5 and J is TRBJ1-2; D not certain. This CDR3 region has 14 residues. CDR1 and CDR2 (germline): SGHKS, YYEKEE (reference sequence). V lost 3 bases to trimming and J lost 8 bases, with 17 bases between them. CDR3 coding DNA: TGTGCCAGCAGCTCGTCGGTCGGGCCGGGGGGCTACACCTTC. It codes for CASSSSVGPGGYTF.

The CDR3 DNA sequence: TGTGCCAGTAGTATTTCTGCTAGCGGGGTCATCGAGCAGTACTTC. Amino acids: CASSISASGVIEQYF. The chain combines TRBV19 with TRBJ2-7; 9 positions match TRBD2. Germline CDR1 and CDR2: LNHDA and SQIVND (reference sequence). With V trimmed by 3 bases and J by 6 bases, 9 bases remained unmatched. This CDR3 is 15 amino acids long.

The rearrangement uses TRBV6-5 and TRBJ2-4, with 7 bases fitting TRBD1. V trimming: 5 bases; J trimming: 4 bases; junction bases outside the gene matches: 5. CDR3 size: 14 residues. CDR1 is MNHEY and CDR2 is SVGAGI in the germline V gene. The CDR3 loop is CASSPRDSKNIQYF. The DNA for the CDR3 is TGTGCCAGCAGTCCCCGGGACAGTAAAAACATTCAGTACTTC.

The gene calls are TRBV7-8 and TRBJ1-5; D not certain. Germline V gene data show CDR1 as SGHVS and CDR2 as FQNEAQ. The CDR3 is 14 residues long. Trimming pared 2 bases from V and 4 bases from J, leaving 9 bases between. CDR3 protein: CASSLKWANQPQHF. CDR3 DNA sequence: TGTGCCAGCAGCTTAAAGTGGGCGAATCAGCCCCAGCATTTT.

This clone occurred once. This CDR3 reads CASSPFEVGSMNTEAFF. The CDR3 DNA reads TGTGCCAGCTCACCCTTCGAGGTTGGTAGCATGAACACTGAAGCTTTCTTT. The V gene is TRBV18, the J gene TRBJ1-1; D gene ambiguous. This CDR3 contains 17 residues. V was shortened by 3 bases and J by 0 bases, with 17 bases between the two germline ends. Germline loops: CDR1 KGHSH, CDR2 LQKENI. Looking up the rest from reference TRBV18 and TRBJ1-1 gives the full variable domain: NAGVMQNPRHLVRRRGQEARLRCSPMKGHSHVYWYRQLPEEGLKFMVYLQKENIIDESGMPKERFSAEFPKEGPSILRIQQVVRGDSAAYFCASSPFEVGSMNTEAFFGQGTRLTVV.